There are many counts of the clone carrying this T cell receptor beta chain. Its antigen is undetermined. TCRdb fed the reads into MiXCR, producing one record per CDR3 protein. The table records under 100,000 distinct CDR3 sequences, more than 3.5% of them present only once. Trimming removed 2 bases at V and 6 bases at J, with 5 bases between. This CDR3 is built from 12 residues. Per germline, CDR1 SEHNR and CDR2 FQNEAQ (reference sequence). This record belongs to a study of T cell repertoires in cytomegalovirus infection. Overall study context: CMV infection together with matching HLA type was indicated by public TCR beta signatures. Findings and limits, study-wide: HLA-C-restricted, CMV-specific TCR beta clonotypes were dominant ex vivo. Identification of carriers of CMV plus the relevant HLA was achieved through cumulative public TCR beta family frequency.

This sequence originates from a human donor in good health (CMV status not recorded). Some clones in this sample may be carry-over from other donors' samples. V is TRBV7-9 and J is TRBJ2-1; D unclear. The specimen was PBMCs. DNA of the CDR3: TGTGCCAGCAGCTTAAGGGCCAATGAGCAGTTCTTC. Encoded protein: CASSLRANEQFF. The variable domain in full, with the rest retrieved from reference TRBV7-9 and TRBJ2-1, is DTGVSQNPRHKITKRGQNVTFRCDPISEHNRLYWYRQTLGQGPEFLTYFQNEAQLEKSRLLSDRFSAERPKGSFSTLEIQRTEQGDSAMYLCASSLRANEQFFGPGTRLTVL.